A single sample gave rise to the 13 T cell receptor beta chains below, sequenced in a study of T cell changes during pregnancy in multiple sclerosis. The protocol was immunoSEQ multiplex PCR, while the TCRdb copy is restricted to in-frame clones and leaves out a portion. The data hold about 29,000 clones, with around 90% observed a single time. The sample consisted of CD8+ T cells from peripheral blood mononuclear cells, taken before pregnancy. These receptors all stem from a female donor with multiple sclerosis, enrolled in a pregnancy study.

This chain uses TRBV19 with TRBJ2-7; D may be TRBD1 (5 bases). The germline V and J ends were trimmed by 3 bases and 5 bases, with 14 bases remaining between them. CDR1 is LNHDA, CDR2 SQIVND, per germline (reference sequence). This CDR3 contains 14 residues. The CDR3 sequence: CASSISGYVHEQYF. In DNA form, the CDR3 reads TGTGCCAGTAGTATTTCAGGGTATGTTCACGAGCAGTACTTC.

The J gene is TRBJ2-2, the V gene TRBV19; 7 bases map to TRBD2. Trimming at V came to 5 bases and at J to 3 bases, leaving 6 bases not matched to a gene. Germline V gene sequence: CDR1 LNHDA, CDR2 SQIVND (reference sequence). The CDR3 spans 15 residues. The CDR3 loop reads CASSPDREDTGELFF. The DNA for the CDR3 is TGTGCCAGTAGTCCCGACCGGGAGGACACCGGGGAGCTGTTTTTT.

This rearrangement joins TRBV27 to TRBJ2-2, with D perhaps TRBD2 (6 bases). The CDR3 runs 15 residues. Looked up from germline, CDR1 is MNHEY and CDR2 is SMNVEV (reference sequence). The ends were cut back, 3 bases at V and 4 bases at J, with 12 bases in the middle. The CDR3 spells CASSLRRDGTGELFF. DNA of the CDR3: TGTGCCAGCAGTTTGAGGCGGGATGGCACCGGGGAGCTGTTTTTT.

J is TRBJ1-6 and V is TRBV2; D remains ambiguous. The V end was cut by 10 bases, the J end by 8 bases, with 12 bases between. This CDR3 comprises 12 residues. Looked up from germline, CDR1 is SNHLY and CDR2 is FYNNEI. The CDR3 bases are TGTGCCACCTCTATTTTGGATTCACCCCTCCACTTT. Its protein is CATSILDSPLHF.

The rearrangement joins TRBV27 to TRBJ2-2, with 12 bases matching TRBD2. The junction had 0 bases not matched to a gene; V was cut back by 3 bases and J by 4 bases. The CDR3 is made up of 15 amino acids. Per germline, CDR1 MNHEY and CDR2 SMNVEV (reference sequence). The CDR3 DNA reads as TGTGCCAGCAGTTTGACTAGCGGGAGCACCGGGGAGCTGTTTTTT. Protein product: CASSLTSGSTGELFF.

The genes are TRBV28 and TRBJ2-5; TRBD2 aligns across 9 bases. CDR1 and CDR2 from the germline V gene are MDHEN and SYDVKM. The ends lost 5 bases at V and 5 bases at J; junction bases unmatched: 6. This CDR3 region has 14 residues. CDR3 sequence: CASSTKREVETQYF. The CDR3 DNA reads as TGTGCCAGCAGTACCAAGCGGGAGGTGGAGACCCAGTACTTC.

The chain combines TRBV2 with TRBJ2-1; 9 bases fit TRBD2. The CDR3 length is 16 residues. The germline V gene has CDR1 SNHLY and CDR2 FYNNEI. J gave up 3 bases and V 2 bases, and 5 bases lay outside the gene matches. DNA of the CDR3: TGTGCCAGCAGTGAATGGTTGACTAGCGGCTACAATGAGCAGTTCTTC. As protein: CASSEWLTSGYNEQFF.

This sequence joins TRBV4-2 and TRBJ2-3; D perhaps matches TRBD1 (7 bases). This CDR3 spans 15 amino acids. Germline values: CDR1 LGHNA, CDR2 YNFKEQ. V lost 4 bases to trimming and J lost 2 bases, with 13 bases between them. For the CDR3, the DNA is TGTGCCAGCAGCCCTGCGGGACAGCACACAGATACGCAGTATTTT. Encoded protein: CASSPAGQHTDTQYF.

CDR3 sequence (DNA): TGTGCCAGCAGCTTCCCCGTACTAGCGGGAGGGCCTCAATTCTACGAGCAGTACTTC. This gives the protein CASSFPVLAGGPQFYEQYF. J is TRBJ2-7 and V is TRBV7-9; 13 bases align to TRBD2. J gave up 3 bases and V 3 bases, and 14 bases lay outside the gene matches. The CDR3 consists of 19 residues. Germline CDR1 and CDR2: SEHNR and FQNEAQ (reference sequence).

The chain couples TRBV5-1 to TRBJ2-5; D ambiguous. Trimming took off 1 base at V and 2 bases at J, with 6 bases between the two ends. CDR1 SGHRS and CDR2 YFSETQ come from the germline V gene. This CDR3 has 13 residues. This CDR3 reads CASSLSAQETQYF. As DNA, the CDR3 is TGCGCCAGCAGCTTGAGCGCGCAAGAGACCCAGTACTTC.

This clone appeared once. The chain joins TRBV6-5 to TRBJ2-3; 9 bases match TRBD2. The germline gives CDR1 MNHEY, CDR2 SVGAGI. The ends lost 5 bases at V and 5 bases at J; junction bases unmatched: 2. CDR3 length equals 13 residues. The chain's CDR3 is CASSLAGRDTQYF. The CDR3, as DNA: TGTGCCAGCAGTCTAGCGGGGCGAGATACGCAGTATTTT.

The J gene is TRBJ2-1, the V gene TRBV15, with no clear D. Germline V lookup: CDR1 LNHNV, CDR2 YYDKDF (reference sequence). The CDR3 totals 16 residues. V lost 0 bases and J 4 bases, leaving 13 bases between the germline ends. The CDR3 DNA reads TGTGCCACCAGCAGAGATGAGTCGGTCAGGTACAATGAGCAGTTCTTC. This codes for CATSRDESVRYNEQFF.

This sequence joins TRBV7-3 and TRBJ2-7; D is undetermined. CDR3 length equals 15 residues. Trimming cost V 5 bases and J 3 bases, with 17 bases left between them. In germline, CDR1 is SGHTA, CDR2 FQGTGA. As DNA, the CDR3 is TGTGCCAGCAGCCCAATACACGGCGGAAACTACGAGCAGTACTTC. This sequence encodes CASSPIHGGNYEQYF.